Described below is a single T cell receptor (beta chain) sequence and its context. Per the germline V gene, CDR1 is LNHDA and CDR2 is SQIVND (reference sequence). The CDR3 has 16 residues. Trimming at V came to 4 bases and at J to 4 bases, leaving 5 bases not matched to a gene. The record originates from a study of blood T cell repertoires in COVID-19. Study context: COVID-19 samples collected from the United States, Italy and Spain covered acute and convalescent phases. The analysed material was cDNA or gDNA that came from T cells, B-cell-depleted T cells, or PBMCs.

Source study methods: How many nucleated cells were present was estimated from reference gene primer amplification. Some clones are missing from TCRdb's copy, which holds only in-frame ones; the method was immunoSEQ multiplex PCR. The D gene and trimming were derived from the DNA, and the V and J assignments and clone size from that table. This sample has approximately 110,000 clones, with 70% to 90% found just once. Sequences were obtained from peripheral blood. The V gene is TRBV19, the J gene TRBJ2-1, with 12 bases that match TRBD2. The source of this sequence is a woman between 65 and 79 years old who had recovered from COVID-19. CDR3 region: CASSNALAGGYNEQFF. The CDR3 DNA follows: TGTGCCAGTAGTAACGCACTAGCGGGAGGATACAATGAGCAGTTCTTC.